The text below deals with one T cell receptor beta chain. Antigen unknown. The entry originates in a study of response to subunit inactivated influenza vaccine. Study findings and constraints: Each seasonal influenza vaccination, the authors suggested, recruits few new T cells.

TCRdb recomputed calls from the RT-PCR reads with MiXCR, one row per CDR3 protein. Counted here are 430,000 or so distinct CDR3 sequences, approximately 9.9% occurring once; the ten biggest clones make up 10% to 15%. The sequence was collected from a man aged 50 or older who received an inactivated influenza vaccine. Here the sequenced sample was PBMCs from blood, taken 45 days after vaccination.

CDR3 residues: CASSLSIAGGQETQYF. DNA of the CDR3: TGTGCCAGCAGCTTGTCTATAGCGGGGGGCCAAGAGACCCAGTACTTC. The chain carries TRBV7-2 and TRBJ2-5, with 10 bases fitting TRBD2. The CDR3 runs 16 residues. The V gene end was trimmed by 3 bases and the J gene end by 1 base; junction bases not matched to a gene: 5. Germline CDR1 SGHTA, CDR2 FQGNSA.